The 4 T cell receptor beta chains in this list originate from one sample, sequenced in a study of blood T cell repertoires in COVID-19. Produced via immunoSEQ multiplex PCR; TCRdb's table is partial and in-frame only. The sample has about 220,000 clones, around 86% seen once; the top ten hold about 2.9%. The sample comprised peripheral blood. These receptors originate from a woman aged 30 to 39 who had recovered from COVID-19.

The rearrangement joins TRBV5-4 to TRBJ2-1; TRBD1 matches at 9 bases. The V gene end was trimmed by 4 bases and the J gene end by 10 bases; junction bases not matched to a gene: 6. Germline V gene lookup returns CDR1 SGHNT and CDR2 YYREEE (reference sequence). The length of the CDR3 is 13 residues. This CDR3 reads CASSPGQGYEQFF. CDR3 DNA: TGTGCCAGCAGCCCTGGACAGGGGTACGAGCAGTTCTTC. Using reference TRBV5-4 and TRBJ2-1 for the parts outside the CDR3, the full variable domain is ETGVTQSPTHLIKTRGQQVTLRCSSQSGHNTVSWYQQALGQGPQFIFQYYREEENGRGNFPPRFSGLQFPNYSSELNVNALELDDSALYLCASSPGQGYEQFFGPGTRLTVL.

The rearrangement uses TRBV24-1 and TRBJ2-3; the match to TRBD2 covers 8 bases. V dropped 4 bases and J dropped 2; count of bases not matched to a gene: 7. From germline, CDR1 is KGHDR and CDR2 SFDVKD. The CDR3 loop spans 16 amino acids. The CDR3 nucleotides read TGTGCCACCAGTGAGGGGAGCGGGGGACACACAGATACGCAGTATTTT. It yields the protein CATSEGSGGHTDTQYF.

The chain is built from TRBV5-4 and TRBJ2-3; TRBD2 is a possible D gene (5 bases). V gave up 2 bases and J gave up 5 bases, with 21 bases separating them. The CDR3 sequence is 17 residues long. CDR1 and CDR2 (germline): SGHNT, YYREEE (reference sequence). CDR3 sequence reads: CASSLLSDSAGGDTQYF. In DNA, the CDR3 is TGTGCCAGCAGCTTACTATCTGACTCGGCTGGAGGAGATACGCAGTATTTT. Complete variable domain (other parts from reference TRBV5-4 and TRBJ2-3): ETGVTQSPTHLIKTRGQQVTLRCSSQSGHNTVSWYQQALGQGPQFIFQYYREEENGRGNFPPRFSGLQFPNYSSELNVNALELDDSALYLCASSLLSDSAGGDTQYFGPGTRLTVL.

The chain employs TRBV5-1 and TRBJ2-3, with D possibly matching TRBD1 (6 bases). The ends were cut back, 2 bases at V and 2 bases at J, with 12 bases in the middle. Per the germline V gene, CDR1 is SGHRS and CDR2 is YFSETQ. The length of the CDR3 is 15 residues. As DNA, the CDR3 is TGCGCCAGCAGCTTTCTGGACAGTAACACAGATACGCAGTATTTT. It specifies CASSFLDSNTDTQYF.